Sequencing of this T cell receptor (beta chain) was carried out in a study of type 1 regulatory T cells. About the study: T-allo10 is an in vitro-generated, Tr1-enriched CD4 T cell product specific for alloantigen. Study conclusions and caveats: Tr1 cells had a more restricted TCR repertoire than non-Tr1 cells.

Germline CDR1 is SGHAT and CDR2 is FQNNGV. The V gene lost 6 bases and the J gene lost 1 base, with 9 bases spanning the gap. The CDR3 contains 14 residues. In this sample, this clonotype turned up a few times. Antigen unknown. One entry per CDR3 protein results from TCRdb running MiXCR on the reads. Seen here are tens of thousands of distinct CDR3 sequences, 62% observed once, and the top ten hold over 1.5%. The sequenced material came from cultured non-Tr1 T cells, either the whole culture or a sorted T cell fraction (not recorded which). The chain employs TRBV11-2 and TRBJ2-2, with D perhaps TRBD1 (5 bases). This clonotype was obtained from a human donor in good health. The CDR3 reads CASSQDRNTGELFF. The CDR3 region has the DNA TGTGCCAGCAGTCAAGACAGGAACACCGGGGAGCTGTTTTTT.